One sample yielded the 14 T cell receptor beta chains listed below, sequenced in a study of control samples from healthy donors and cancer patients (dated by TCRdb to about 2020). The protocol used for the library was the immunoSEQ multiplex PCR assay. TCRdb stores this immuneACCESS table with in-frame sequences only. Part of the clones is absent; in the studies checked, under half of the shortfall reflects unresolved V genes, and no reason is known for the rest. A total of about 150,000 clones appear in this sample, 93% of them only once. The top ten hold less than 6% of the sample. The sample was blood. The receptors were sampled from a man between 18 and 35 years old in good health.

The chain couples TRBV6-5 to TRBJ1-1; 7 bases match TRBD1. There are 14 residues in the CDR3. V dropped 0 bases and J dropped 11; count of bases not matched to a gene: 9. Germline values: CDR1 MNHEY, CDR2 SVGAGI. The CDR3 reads CASSYSRVDREAFF. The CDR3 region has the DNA TGTGCCAGCAGTTACTCCCGAGTCGACAGGGAGGCTTTCTTT.

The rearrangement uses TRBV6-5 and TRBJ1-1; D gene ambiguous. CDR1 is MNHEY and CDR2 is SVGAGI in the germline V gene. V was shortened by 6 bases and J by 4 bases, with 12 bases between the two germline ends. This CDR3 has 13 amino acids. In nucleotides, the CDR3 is TGTGCCAGCAGCCGTGGATTGCGCACTGAAGCTTTCTTT. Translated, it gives CASSRGLRTEAFF.

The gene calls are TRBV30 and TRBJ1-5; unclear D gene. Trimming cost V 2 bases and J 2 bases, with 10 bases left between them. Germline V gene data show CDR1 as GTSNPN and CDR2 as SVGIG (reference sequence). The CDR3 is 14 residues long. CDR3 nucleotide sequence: TGTGCCTGGAGTCCCGGACGGGGCAATCAGCCCCAGCATTTT. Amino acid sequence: CAWSPGRGNQPQHF.

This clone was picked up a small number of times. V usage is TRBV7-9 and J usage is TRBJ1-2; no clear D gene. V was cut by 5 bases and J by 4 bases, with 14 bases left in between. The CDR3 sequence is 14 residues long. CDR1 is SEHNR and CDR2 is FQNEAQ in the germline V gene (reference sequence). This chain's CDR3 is CASSHDTPLYGYTF. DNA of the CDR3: TGTGCCAGCAGCCATGATACACCCCTCTATGGCTACACCTTC.

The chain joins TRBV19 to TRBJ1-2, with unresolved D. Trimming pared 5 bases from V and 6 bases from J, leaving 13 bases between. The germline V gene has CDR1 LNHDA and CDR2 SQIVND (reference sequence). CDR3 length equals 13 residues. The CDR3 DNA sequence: TGTGCCAGTAGTCTTGTAGATCCAGATGGCTACACCTTC. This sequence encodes CASSLVDPDGYTF.

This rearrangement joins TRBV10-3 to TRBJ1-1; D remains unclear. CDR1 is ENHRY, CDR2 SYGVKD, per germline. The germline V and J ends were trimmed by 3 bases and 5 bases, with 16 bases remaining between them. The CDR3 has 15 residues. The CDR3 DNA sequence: TGTGCCATCAGTGAAATTTTCAAACGGTCTACTGAAGCTTTCTTT. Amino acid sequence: CAISEIFKRSTEAFF.

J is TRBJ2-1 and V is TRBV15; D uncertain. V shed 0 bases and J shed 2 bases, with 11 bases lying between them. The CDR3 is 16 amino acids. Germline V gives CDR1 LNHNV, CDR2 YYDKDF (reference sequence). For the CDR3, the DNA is TGTGCCACCAGCAGAGAACCCCCTACCCCCTACAATGAGCAGTTCTTC. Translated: CATSREPPTPYNEQFF.

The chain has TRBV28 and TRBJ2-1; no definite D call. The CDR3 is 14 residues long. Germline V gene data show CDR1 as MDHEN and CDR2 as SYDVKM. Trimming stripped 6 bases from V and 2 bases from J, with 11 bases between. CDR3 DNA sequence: TGTGCCAGCAGGCCGCAAGATCCCTACAATGAGCAGTTCTTC. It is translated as CASRPQDPYNEQFF.

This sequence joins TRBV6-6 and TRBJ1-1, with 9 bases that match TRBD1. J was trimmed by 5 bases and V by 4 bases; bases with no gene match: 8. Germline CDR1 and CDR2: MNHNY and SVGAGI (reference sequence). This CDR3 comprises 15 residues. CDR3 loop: CASSSNRGQSTEAFF. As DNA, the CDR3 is TGTGCCAGCAGTTCCAACAGGGGGCAAAGTACTGAAGCTTTCTTT.

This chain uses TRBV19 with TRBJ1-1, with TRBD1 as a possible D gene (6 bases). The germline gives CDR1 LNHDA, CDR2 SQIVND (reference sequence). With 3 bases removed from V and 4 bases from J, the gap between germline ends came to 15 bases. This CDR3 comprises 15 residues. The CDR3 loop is CASSIWGGLSTEAFF. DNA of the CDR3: TGTGCCAGTAGTATTTGGGGGGGCCTGAGCACTGAAGCTTTCTTT.

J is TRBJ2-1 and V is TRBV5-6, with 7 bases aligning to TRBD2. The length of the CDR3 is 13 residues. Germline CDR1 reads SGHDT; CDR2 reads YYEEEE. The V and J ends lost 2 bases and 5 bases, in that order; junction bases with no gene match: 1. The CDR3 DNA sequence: TGTGCCAGCAGCTTTGGGGGGGACAATGAGCAGTTCTTC. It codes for CASSFGGDNEQFF.

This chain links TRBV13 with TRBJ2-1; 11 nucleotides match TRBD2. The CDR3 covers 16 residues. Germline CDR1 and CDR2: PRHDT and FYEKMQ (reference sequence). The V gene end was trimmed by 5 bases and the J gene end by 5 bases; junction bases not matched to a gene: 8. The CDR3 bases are TGTGCCAGCAGCCAGAGGAGACTAGCGGGAAACAATGAGCAGTTCTTC. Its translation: CASSQRRLAGNNEQFF. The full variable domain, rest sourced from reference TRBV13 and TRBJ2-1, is AAGVIQSPRHLIKEKRETATLKCYPIPRHDTVYWYQQGPGQDPQFLISFYEKMQSDKGSIPDRFSAQQFSDYHSELNMSSLELGDSALYFCASSQRRLAGNNEQFFGPGTRLTVL.

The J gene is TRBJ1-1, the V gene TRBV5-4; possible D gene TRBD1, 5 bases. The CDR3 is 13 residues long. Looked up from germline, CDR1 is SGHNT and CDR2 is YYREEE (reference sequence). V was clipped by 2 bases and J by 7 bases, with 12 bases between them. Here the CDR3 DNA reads TGTGCCAGCAGCTTCAGACAGACCCTTGAAGCTTTCTTT. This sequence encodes CASSFRQTLEAFF.

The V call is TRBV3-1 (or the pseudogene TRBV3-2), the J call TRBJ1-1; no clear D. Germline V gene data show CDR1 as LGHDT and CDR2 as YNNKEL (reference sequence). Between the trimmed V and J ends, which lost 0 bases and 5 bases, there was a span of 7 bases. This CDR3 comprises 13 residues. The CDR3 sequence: CASSQDQRTEAFF. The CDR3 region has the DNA TGTGCCAGCAGCCAAGATCAAAGGACTGAAGCTTTCTTT.